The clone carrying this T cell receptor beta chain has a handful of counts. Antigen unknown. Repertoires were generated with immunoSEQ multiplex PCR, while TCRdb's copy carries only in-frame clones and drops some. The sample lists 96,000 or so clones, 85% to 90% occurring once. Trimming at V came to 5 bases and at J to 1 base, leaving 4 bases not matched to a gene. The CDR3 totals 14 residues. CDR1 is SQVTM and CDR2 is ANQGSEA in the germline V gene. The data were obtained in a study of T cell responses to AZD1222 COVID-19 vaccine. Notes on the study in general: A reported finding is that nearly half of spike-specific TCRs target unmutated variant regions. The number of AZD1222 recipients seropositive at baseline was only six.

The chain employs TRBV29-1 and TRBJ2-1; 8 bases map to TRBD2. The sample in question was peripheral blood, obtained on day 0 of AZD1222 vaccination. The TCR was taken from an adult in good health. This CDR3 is CSVLLAESYNEQFF. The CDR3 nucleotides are TGCAGCGTTTTACTAGCGGAATCCTACAATGAGCAGTTCTTC.